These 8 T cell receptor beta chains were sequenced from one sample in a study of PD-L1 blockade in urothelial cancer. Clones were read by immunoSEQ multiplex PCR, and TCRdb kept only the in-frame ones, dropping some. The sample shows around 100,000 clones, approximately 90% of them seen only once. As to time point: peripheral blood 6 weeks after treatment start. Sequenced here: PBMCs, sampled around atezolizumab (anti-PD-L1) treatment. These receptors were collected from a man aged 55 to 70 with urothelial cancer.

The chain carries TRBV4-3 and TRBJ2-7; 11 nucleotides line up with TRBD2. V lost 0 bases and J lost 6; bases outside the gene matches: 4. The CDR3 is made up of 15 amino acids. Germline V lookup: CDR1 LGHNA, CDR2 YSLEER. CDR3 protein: CASSQEALAGVEQYF. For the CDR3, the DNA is TGCGCCAGCAGCCAAGAGGCACTAGCGGGAGTCGAGCAGTACTTC.

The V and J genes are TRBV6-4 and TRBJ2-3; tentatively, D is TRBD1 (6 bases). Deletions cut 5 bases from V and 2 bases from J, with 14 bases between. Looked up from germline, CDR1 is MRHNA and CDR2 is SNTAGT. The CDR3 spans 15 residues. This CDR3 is CASSTQGSSTDTQYF. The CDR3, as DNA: TGTGCCAGCAGTACACAGGGTTCCTCCACAGATACGCAGTATTTT.

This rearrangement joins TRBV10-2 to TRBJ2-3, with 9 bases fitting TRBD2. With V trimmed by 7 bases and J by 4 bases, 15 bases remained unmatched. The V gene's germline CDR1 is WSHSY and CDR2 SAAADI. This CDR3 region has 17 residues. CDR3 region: CASTDVHSGSRADTQYF. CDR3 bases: TGCGCCAGCACTGACGTCCATAGCGGGAGTCGAGCAGATACGCAGTATTTT.

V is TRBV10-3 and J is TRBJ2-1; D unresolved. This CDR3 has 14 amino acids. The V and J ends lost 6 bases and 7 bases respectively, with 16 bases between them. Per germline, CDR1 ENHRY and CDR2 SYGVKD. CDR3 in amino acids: CAIRAALAPNEQFF. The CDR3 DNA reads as TGTGCCATCAGAGCCGCTTTAGCCCCTAATGAGCAGTTCTTC.

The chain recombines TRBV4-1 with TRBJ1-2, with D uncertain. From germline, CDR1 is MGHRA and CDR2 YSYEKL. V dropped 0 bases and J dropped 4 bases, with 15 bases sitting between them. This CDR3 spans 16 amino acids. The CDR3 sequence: CASSQEEGITGYGYTF. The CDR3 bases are TGCGCCAGCAGCCAAGAGGAAGGTATTACGGGCTATGGCTACACCTTC.

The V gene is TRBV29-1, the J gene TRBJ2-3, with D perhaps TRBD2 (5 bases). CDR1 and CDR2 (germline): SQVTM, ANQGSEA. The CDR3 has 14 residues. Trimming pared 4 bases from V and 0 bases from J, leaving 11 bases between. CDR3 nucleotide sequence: TGCAGCGTTGCTGAGCGGAGGAGCACAGATACGCAGTATTTT. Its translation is CSVAERRSTDTQYF.

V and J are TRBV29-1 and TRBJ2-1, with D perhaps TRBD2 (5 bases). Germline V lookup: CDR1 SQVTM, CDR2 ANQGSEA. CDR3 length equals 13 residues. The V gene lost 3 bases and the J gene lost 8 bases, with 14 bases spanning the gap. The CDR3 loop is CSVDPPGVDEQFF. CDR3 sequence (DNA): TGCAGCGTTGACCCCCCCGGGGTCGATGAGCAGTTCTTC.

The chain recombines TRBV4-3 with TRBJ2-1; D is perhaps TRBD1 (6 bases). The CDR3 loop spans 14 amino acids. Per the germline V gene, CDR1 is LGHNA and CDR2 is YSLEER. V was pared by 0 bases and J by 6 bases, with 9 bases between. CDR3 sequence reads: CASSQEGTPNEQFF. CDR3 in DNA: TGCGCCAGCAGCCAAGAGGGGACACCCAATGAGCAGTTCTTC.